This TCR beta chain is drawn from a study of T cells in Graves' hyperthyroidism and ophthalmopathy. Study details: Prior to any treatment, at the point of initial diagnosis, peripheral blood was collected.

Researchers took RNA transcripts and amplified the TCR beta CDR3 regions from them. HTBI primers were employed in a first-round RT-PCR of the TCR CDR3. TCRdb used MiXCR to reprocess the multiplex PCR reads, holding one entry per CDR3 protein. Of a few hundred thousand distinct CDR3 sequences in the sample, 19% were seen once. Findings of the study overall: Stable hyperthyroidism was separated from ophthalmopathy by a model based on 13 V-J features.

There are 17 residues in the CDR3. Germline V lookup: CDR1 SGHRS, CDR2 YFSETQ. With 0 bases clipped from V and 3 bases from J, the junction kept 8 bases outside the gene matches. This clonotype was detected many times. The antigen is unknown. Researchers barred patients who had uncontrolled infection, other autoimmune disease, pregnancy or lactation. This sequence was found in a young woman with Graves' hyperthyroidism. The sequenced sample consisted of blood. V gene TRBV5-1 combines with J gene TRBJ1-1; 10 bases match TRBD1. The CDR3 sequence is CASSLADRQGAYTEAFF. The CDR3 DNA reads as TGCGCCAGCAGCTTGGCCGACAGACAGGGGGCGTACACTGAAGCTTTCTTT.